This TCR beta chain was recovered during a study of cytomegalovirus exposure and HLA in healthy donors. Findings and limits, study-wide: Later on, a genetic analysis was performed. It linked a missense variant in DCLRE1C with V- and J-gene trimming of TCR beta.

For this clone: What it binds is unknown.

Primers for the PCR totalled 60 Vbeta and 13 Jbeta. Repertoires were generated with immunoSEQ multiplex PCR, while TCRdb's copy carries only in-frame clones and drops some. Across approximately 190,000 clones, the top ten clones capture approximately 0.74% of the sample. With V trimmed by 5 bases and J by 4 bases, 19 bases remained unmatched. This CDR3 has 19 residues. From germline, CDR1 is SGHAT and CDR2 FQNNGV. The V gene is TRBV11-2, the J gene TRBJ2-7, with 11 bases matching TRBD2. The sequence was obtained from a boy aged 5 to 17 in good health and CMV-seronegative. Material for sequencing was PBMCs. In DNA, the CDR3 is TGTGCCAGCAGCCCCCTGGGCCCGGGACTAGCGGATACCGGGTACGAGCAGTACTTC. Encoded protein: CASSPLGPGLADTGYEQYF.